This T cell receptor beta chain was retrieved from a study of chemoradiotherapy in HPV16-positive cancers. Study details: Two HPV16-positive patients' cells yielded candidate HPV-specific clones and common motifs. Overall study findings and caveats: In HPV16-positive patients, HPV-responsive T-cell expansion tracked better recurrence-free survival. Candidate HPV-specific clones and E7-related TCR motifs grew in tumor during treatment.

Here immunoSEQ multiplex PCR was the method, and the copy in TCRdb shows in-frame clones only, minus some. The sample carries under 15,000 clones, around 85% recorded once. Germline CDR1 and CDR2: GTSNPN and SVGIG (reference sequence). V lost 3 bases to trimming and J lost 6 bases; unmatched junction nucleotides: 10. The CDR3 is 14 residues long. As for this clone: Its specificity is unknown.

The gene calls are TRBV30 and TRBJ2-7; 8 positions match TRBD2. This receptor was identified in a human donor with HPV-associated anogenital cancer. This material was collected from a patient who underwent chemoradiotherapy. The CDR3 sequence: CAWRGRGGRVEQYF. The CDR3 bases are TGTGCCTGGAGAGGTCGGGGGGGGCGGGTCGAGCAGTACTTC.